The 12 T cell receptor beta chains given below trace back to one sample, sequenced in a study of T cells in Graves' hyperthyroidism and ophthalmopathy. TCR beta CDR3 sequences were amplified from RNA transcripts. A set of HTBI primers served as the primers for a first-round RT-PCR of the TCR CDR3. TCRdb analysed the multiplex PCR reads with MiXCR anew, one entry per CDR3 protein. The sample records fewer than 400,000 distinct CDR3 sequences, around 14% being singletons. The sequenced material came from blood. The receptors here all came from a woman between 18 and 30 years old with Graves' hyperthyroidism that later progressed to Graves' ophthalmopathy.

This clonotype has at least ten counts. The J gene is TRBJ2-1, the V gene TRBV27, with D unresolved. Looked up from germline, CDR1 is MNHEY and CDR2 is SMNVEV (reference sequence). Trimming pared 5 bases from V and 8 bases from J, leaving 16 bases between. The CDR3 spans 14 residues. The CDR3 nucleotides read TGTGCCAGCAGTCCGTCACATGCGGCCGATGAGCAGTTCTTC. Protein sequence: CASSPSHAADEQFF.

The table lists this clonotype with many counts. The chain is built from TRBV15 and TRBJ2-1, with 10 nucleotides matching TRBD2. The CDR3 length is 17 residues. Germline V CDR1 and CDR2: LNHNV, YYDKDF (reference sequence). Trimming removed 0 bases from V and 8 bases from J; junction bases left unmatched: 10. The CDR3 loop reads CATSRDGTSGMFDEQFF. The CDR3 coding sequence is TGTGCCACCAGCAGAGATGGTACTAGCGGGATGTTTGATGAGCAGTTCTTC.

There are many counts of this clonotype. V gene TRBV15 combines with J gene TRBJ2-5; no firm D call. The V and J ends lost 3 bases and 3 bases respectively, with 2 bases between them. The CDR3 loop spans 11 amino acids. Germline lookup yields CDR1 LNHNV and CDR2 YYDKDF (reference sequence). The CDR3 protein is CATSREETQYF. The CDR3 DNA reads as TGTGCCACCAGCAGGGAAGAGACCCAGTACTTC.

The J gene is TRBJ2-1, the V gene TRBV19; possibly TRBD1 or TRBD2 for D (5 bases each). Trimming took off 4 bases at V and 8 bases at J, with 21 bases between the two ends. The CDR3 length is 16 residues. The germline gives CDR1 LNHDA, CDR2 SQIVND (reference sequence). The CDR3 spells CASSNGPRDPEDEQFF. The CDR3 bases are TGTGCCAGTAGTAACGGGCCCCGGGACCCTGAGGATGAGCAGTTCTTC.

This clonotype was seen a few times. The chain recombines TRBV12-3 or TRBV12-4 with TRBJ1-1, with 9 positions matching TRBD1. J gave up 5 bases and V 6 bases, and 7 bases lay outside the gene matches. CDR3 length: 14 residues. In DNA, the CDR3 is TGTGCCAGCAGGATACAGGGGGCTGGGACTGAAGCTTTCTTT. This translates into CASRIQGAGTEAFF.

The table lists this clonotype with many counts. The CDR3 bases are TGTGCCAGCAGTTTTGGAGCGGAGACCTACGAGCAGTACTTC. This translates into CASSFGAETYEQYF. The chain employs TRBV12-3 or TRBV12-4 and TRBJ2-7, with a weak D call TRBD2 (5 bases). The V gene lost 3 bases and the J gene lost 2 bases, with 11 bases spanning the gap. The CDR3 runs to 14 residues.

The chain joins TRBV6-1 to TRBJ2-2; 8 positions agree with TRBD2. Trimming removed 7 bases from V and 6 bases from J; junction bases left unmatched: 10. This CDR3 comprises 15 residues. Germline values: CDR1 MNHNS, CDR2 SASEGT. This CDR3 is CASNTNSGMAGELFF. For the CDR3, the DNA is TGTGCCAGCAATACAAATAGCGGGATGGCCGGGGAGCTGTTTTTT.

The sample holds a few counts of this clonotype. This chain joins TRBV6-1 and TRBJ2-2; 7 bases line up with TRBD1. The CDR3 is 13 amino acids. V was clipped by 6 bases and J by 7 bases; unmatched bases: 5. From germline, CDR1 is MNHNS and CDR2 SASEGT. The CDR3 region is CASRPQGNGELFF. CDR3 coding DNA: TGTGCCAGCAGGCCACAGGGGAACGGGGAGCTGTTTTTT.

This clonotype was picked up many times. The chain carries TRBV28 and TRBJ2-3; 10 positions match TRBD2. CDR3 length: 15 residues. The J segment lost 5 bases and the V segment lost 4 bases, leaving 6 bases of the junction unmatched. CDR1 and CDR2 (germline): MDHEN, SYDVKM. The CDR3 coding sequence is TGTGCCAGCAGTTCGTTAGCGGGAGGAATAGATACGCAGTATTTT. Its protein product is CASSSLAGGIDTQYF.

The rearrangement joins TRBV28 to TRBJ2-3; possible D gene TRBD1, 8 bases. The germline V and J ends were trimmed by 6 bases and 2 bases, with 18 bases remaining between them. CDR1 and CDR2 from the germline V gene are MDHEN and SYDVKM. The CDR3 runs 16 residues. The CDR3 DNA follows: TGTGCCAGCAGCCACAGGGGGGGGCGGTCCACAGATACGCAGTATTTT. Translated, it gives CASSHRGGRSTDTQYF.

This clonotype was counted between two and nine times. The chain joins TRBV13 to TRBJ2-2; D could derive from TRBD1 or TRBD2 (6 bases each). CDR3 size: 16 residues. Deletions cut 6 bases from V and 5 bases from J, with 19 bases between. Germline V gene sequence: CDR1 PRHDT, CDR2 FYEKMQ (reference sequence). The CDR3 DNA sequence: TGTGCCAGCAGATCCTTACAGGGACTCTCGACCGGGGAGCTGTTTTTT. This translates into CASRSLQGLSTGELFF.

In regard to this clonotype: Since a much larger clone is just one base distant, this may be a read error. This chain joins TRBV24-1 and TRBJ1-1; no firm D call. The CDR3 sequence is 14 residues long. V was shortened by 7 bases and J by 3 bases, with 14 bases between the two germline ends. The germline gives CDR1 KGHDR, CDR2 SFDVKD. For the CDR3, the DNA is TGTGCCACCAGGGCGCGAAGTGGGGACACTGAAGCTTTCTTT. Protein product: CATRARSGDTEAFF.